The next 11 T cell receptor beta chains were all read from a single sample in a study of a mutant IDH1 vaccine in newly diagnosed glioma. Only in-frame clones appear in the TCRdb table, and some are missing; sequencing was by immunoSEQ multiplex PCR. The sample contains 70,000 to 90,000 clones, roughly nine tenths of which appear only once. Regarding time point: week 5, during vaccination. Every single dose of the vaccine, 300 ug of mutant IDH1 20-mer peptide, came with topical imiquimod. These TCRs are of unknown antigen specificity. Here the sequenced sample was PBMCs, taken from a glioma patient whose treatment included an IDH1 peptide vaccine. The source of these receptors is a woman in her forties or fifties with glioma.

The chain uses TRBV4-2 and TRBJ2-5; 7 bases are shared with TRBD1. The CDR3 runs to 14 residues. Per germline, CDR1 LGHNA and CDR2 YNFKEQ. Trimming took 5 bases from V and 2 from J; bases not matched to a gene: 5. As DNA, the CDR3 is TGTGCCAGCAGCGATGACAGGGATCAAGAGACCCAGTACTTC. It is translated as CASSDDRDQETQYF.

This chain connects TRBV20-1 to TRBJ2-7; D is perhaps TRBD1 or TRBD2 (5 bases each). The CDR3 sequence is 10 residues long. CDR1 and CDR2 from the germline V gene are DFQATT and SNEGSKA (reference sequence). V was clipped by 5 bases and J by 3 bases, with 5 bases between them. This CDR3 reads CSAGGYEQYF. As DNA, the CDR3 is TGCAGTGCTGGGGGCTACGAGCAGTACTTC.

The chain joins TRBV10-3 to TRBJ2-2, with TRBD2 matching over 7 bases. CDR3 length: 17 amino acids. V was clipped by 3 bases and J by 5 bases; unmatched bases: 12. Per germline, CDR1 ENHRY and CDR2 SYGVKD. This chain's CDR3 is CAISETGSGRVTGELFF. The CDR3 coding sequence is TGTGCCATCAGTGAAACGGGATCTGGGAGGGTGACCGGGGAGCTGTTTTTT.

The rearrangement joins TRBV7-6 to TRBJ1-2; D remains unclear. The CDR3 has 13 residues. V was shortened by 1 base and J by 8 bases, with 11 bases between the two germline ends. Germline assignment: CDR1 SGHVS and CDR2 FNYEAQ. The chain's CDR3 is CASSLGAVEGYTF. In DNA form, the CDR3 reads TGTGCCAGCAGCTTAGGGGCAGTGGAAGGCTACACCTTC.

This chain connects TRBV28 to TRBJ1-5; D might be TRBD1 (5 bases). Trimming cost V 2 bases and J 0 bases, with 8 bases left between them. Per the germline V gene, CDR1 is MDHEN and CDR2 is SYDVKM. This CDR3 spans 15 amino acids. CDR3 bases: TGTGCCAGCAGTTTAGCCGACAGTAGCAATCAGCCCCAGCATTTT. Residues: CASSLADSSNQPQHF. Complete variable domain (other parts from reference TRBV28 and TRBJ1-5): DVKVTQSSRYLVKRTGEKVFLECVQDMDHENMFWYRQDPGLGLRLIYFSYDVKMKEKGDIPEGYSVSREKKERFSLILESASTNQTSMYLCASSLADSSNQPQHFGDGTRLSIL.

The V call is TRBV5-5, the J call TRBJ1-1, with D perhaps matching TRBD1 (5 bases). Trimming removed 6 bases from V and 7 bases from J, with 13 bases in between. The CDR3 runs to 12 residues. The V gene's germline CDR1 is SGHKS and CDR2 YYEKEE (reference sequence). Here the CDR3 reads CASKQGGVEAFF. The CDR3 region has the DNA TGTGCCAGCAAGCAGGGCGGGGTTGAAGCTTTCTTT.

Comment on this clone: Germline and junction disagree at one end, which may indicate a read error. The J gene is TRBJ2-7, the V gene TRBV15; 9 bases agree with TRBD1. The germline CDR1 and CDR2 sequences are LNHNV and YYDKDF (reference sequence). The CDR3 has 13 amino acids. The DNA of the CDR3 is TGTGCCACCAGCAGAGAGGGGGGACAGGGCCCCTTCTTC. This encodes CATSREGGQGPFF.

The chain employs TRBV4-1 and TRBJ1-1, with D possibly TRBD1 on 5 matching bases. CDR1 and CDR2 (germline): MGHRA, YSYEKL. V was pared by 1 base and J by 1 base, with 13 bases between. The CDR3 consists of 16 residues. The DNA for the CDR3 is TGCGCCAGCAGCCAAGGGGGGAGGGACGGGAACACTGAAGCTTTCTTT. Protein: CASSQGGRDGNTEAFF.

The rearrangement joins TRBV5-1 to TRBJ1-1; D is ambiguous. The germline CDR1 and CDR2 sequences are SGHRS and YFSETQ. The CDR3 spans 14 residues. Trimming left V 4 bases short and J 1 base short, with 11 bases between. Here the CDR3 reads CASSREGRNTEAFF. DNA of the CDR3: TGCGCCAGCAGCAGGGAGGGAAGGAACACTGAAGCTTTCTTT. The variable domain in full, with the rest retrieved from reference TRBV5-1 and TRBJ1-1, is KAGVTQTPRYLIKTRGQQVTLSCSPISGHRSVSWYQQTPGQGLQFLFEYFSETQRNKGNFPGRFSGRQFSNSRSEMNVSTLELGDSALYLCASSREGRNTEAFFGQGTRLTVV.

The chain uses TRBV6-6 and TRBJ1-1; D gene uncertain. Deletions cut 8 bases from V and 2 bases from J, with 6 bases between. Germline CDR1 reads MNHNY; CDR2 reads SVGAGI (reference sequence). This CDR3 contains 11 residues. This chain's CDR3 is CASGLNTEAFF. The CDR3 nucleotides read TGTGCCAGCGGACTTAACACTGAAGCTTTCTTT.

The rearrangement joins TRBV21-1 to TRBJ2-7; the table's TRBD2 call for D was not verified on the DNA. TRBV21-1 represents a pseudogene. The CDR3 length is 15 residues. The CDR3 DNA reads TGTGCCAGCATTTCAAGCCAGGGACTACCCTACGAGCAGTACTTC. Its translation: CASISSQGLPYEQYF.